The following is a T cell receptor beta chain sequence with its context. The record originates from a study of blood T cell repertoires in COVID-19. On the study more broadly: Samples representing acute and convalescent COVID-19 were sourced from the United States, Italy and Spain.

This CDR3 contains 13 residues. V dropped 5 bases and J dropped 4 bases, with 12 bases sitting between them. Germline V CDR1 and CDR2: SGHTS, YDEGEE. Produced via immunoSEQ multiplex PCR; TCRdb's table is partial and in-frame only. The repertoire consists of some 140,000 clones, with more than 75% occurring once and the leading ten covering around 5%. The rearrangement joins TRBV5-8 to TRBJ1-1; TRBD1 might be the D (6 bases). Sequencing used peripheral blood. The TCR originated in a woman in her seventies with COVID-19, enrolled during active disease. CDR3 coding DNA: TGTGCCAGCAGACAGGGAGGGAGCACTGAAGCTTTCTTT. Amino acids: CASRQGGSTEAFF.